This T cell receptor (beta chain) appears in the sequencing data of a study of blood T cell repertoires in COVID-19. The junction had 6 bases not matched to a gene; V was cut back by 5 bases and J by 1 base. Germline V gene sequence: CDR1 LNHDA, CDR2 SQIVND (reference sequence). The CDR3 totals 15 residues. Only in-frame clones appear in the TCRdb table, and some are missing; sequencing was by immunoSEQ multiplex PCR. The table includes approximately 260,000 clones, 80% to 90% detected once. The specimen was PBMCs or T cells enriched from blood (not recorded which). The sequence was collected from a woman between 45 and 60 years old who had been exposed to COVID-19. V and J are TRBV19 and TRBJ2-3, with TRBD2 matching 7 bases. CDR3 sequence reads: CASSARLAGTDTQYF. The CDR3 DNA reads as TGTGCCAGTAGTGCCCGACTAGCCGGCACAGATACGCAGTATTTT. Supplemented by reference TRBV19 and TRBJ2-3, the full variable domain reads DGGITQSPKYLFRKEGQNVTLSCEQNLNHDAMYWYRQDPGQGLRLIYYSQIVNDFQKGDIAEGYSVSREKKESFPLTVTSAQKNPTAFYLCASSARLAGTDTQYFGPGTRLTVL.